This T cell receptor (beta chain) was retrieved from a study of T cell repertoires in cytomegalovirus infection. The germline gives CDR1 MNHNS, CDR2 SASEGT. The CDR3 is 12 residues long. Trimming took 6 bases from V and 6 from J, leaving 8 bases between them. This clonotype was seen only a few times. Its antigen is unknown. MiXCR was run by TCRdb on the reads, yielding one entry per CDR3 protein. The sample carries about 920,000 distinct CDR3 sequences, less than 40% recorded once. This receptor was identified in a human donor in good health (CMV status not recorded). Some clones in this sample may be carry-over from other donors' samples. The gene calls are TRBV6-1 and TRBJ2-2; D gene ambiguous. Sample: cultured CD8+ T cells from PBMCs, taken from culture after CMV antigen stimulation. For the CDR3, the DNA is TGTGCCAGCAGCCAAAATCCCGGGGAGCTGTTTTTT. It encodes CASSQNPGELFF.